This entry describes one T cell receptor (beta chain). Its antigen is not identified. The V gene's germline CDR1 is SGHTS and CDR2 YDEGEE. The CDR3 totals 11 residues. V lost 5 bases and J lost 3, with 5 bases in between. These data are taken from a study of T cell responses to AZD1222 COVID-19 vaccine. Background on the study: Both about-4-week and about-12-week second-dose recipients were combined.

The assay was immunoSEQ multiplex PCR, and TCRdb's table has in-frame clones only and misses some. The table has under 150,000 clones, just over 90% seen once. General study points: Donors were chiefly white British, with a greater number of females, and clonal diversity was perhaps underestimated. Unmutated variant regions are reportedly the target of nearly half of TCRs that are spike-specific. Spike was spanned by vaccine-associated CD4 TCRs, which were dominant at 160-218 and 743-854.

V gene TRBV5-8 combines with J gene TRBJ1-2; unclear D gene. The sample in question was peripheral blood, obtained on day 0 of AZD1222 vaccination. The sequence came from an adult in good health. CDR3 coding DNA: TGTGCCAGCAGATGGGACTATGGCTACACCTTC. This gives the protein CASRWDYGYTF.